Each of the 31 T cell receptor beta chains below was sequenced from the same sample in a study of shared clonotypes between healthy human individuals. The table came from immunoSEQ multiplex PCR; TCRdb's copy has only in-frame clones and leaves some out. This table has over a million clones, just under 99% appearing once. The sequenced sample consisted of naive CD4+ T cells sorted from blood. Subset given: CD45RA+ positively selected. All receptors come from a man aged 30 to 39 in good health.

CDR3 in amino acids: CASSLGQGLQSAQHF. The CDR3 nucleotides are TGTGCCAGCAGCTTAGGGCAGGGACTACAATCGGCCCAGCATTTT. V and J are TRBV5-8 and TRBJ1-5; weak D call: TRBD1 (5 bases). There are 15 residues in the CDR3. The ends were cut back, 2 bases at V and 11 bases at J, with 20 bases in the middle. Germline V CDR1 and CDR2: SGHTS, YDEGEE.

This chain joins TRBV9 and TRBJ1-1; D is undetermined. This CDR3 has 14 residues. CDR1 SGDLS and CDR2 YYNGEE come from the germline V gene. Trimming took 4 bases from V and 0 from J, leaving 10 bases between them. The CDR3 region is CASSTRAMNTEAFF. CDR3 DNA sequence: TGTGCCAGCAGCACCAGAGCAATGAACACTGAAGCTTTCTTT.

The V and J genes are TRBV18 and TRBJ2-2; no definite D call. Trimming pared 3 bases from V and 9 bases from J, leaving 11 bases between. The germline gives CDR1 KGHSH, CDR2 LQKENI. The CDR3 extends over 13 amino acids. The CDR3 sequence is CASSPSGPRELFF. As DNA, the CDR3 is TGTGCCAGCTCACCCTCAGGACCCAGGGAGCTGTTTTTT. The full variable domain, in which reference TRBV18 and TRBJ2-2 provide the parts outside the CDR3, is NAGVMQNPRHLVRRRGQEARLRCSPMKGHSHVYWYRQLPEEGLKFMVYLQKENIIDESGMPKERFSAEFPKEGPSILRIQQVVRGDSAAYFCASSPSGPRELFFGEGSRLTVL.

The chain's CDR3 is CATSMRGEQYF. The CDR3, as DNA: TGTGCCACCAGCATGAGGGGCGAGCAGTACTTC. V gene TRBV15 combines with J gene TRBJ2-7; D is perhaps TRBD1 or TRBD2 (5 bases each). This CDR3 spans 11 amino acids. CDR1 and CDR2 (germline): LNHNV, YYDKDF (reference sequence). V was trimmed by 4 bases and J by 6 bases, leaving 7 bases between them.

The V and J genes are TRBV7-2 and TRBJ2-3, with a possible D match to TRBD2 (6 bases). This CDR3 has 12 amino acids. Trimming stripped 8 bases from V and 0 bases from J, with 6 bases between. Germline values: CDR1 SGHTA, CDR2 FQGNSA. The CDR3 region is CASGGSTDTQYF. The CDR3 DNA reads TGTGCCAGCGGAGGGAGCACAGATACGCAGTATTTT.

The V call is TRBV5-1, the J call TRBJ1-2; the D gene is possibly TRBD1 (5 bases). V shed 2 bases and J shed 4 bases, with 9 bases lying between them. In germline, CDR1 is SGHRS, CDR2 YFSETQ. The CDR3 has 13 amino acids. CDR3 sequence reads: CASSLGALYGYTF. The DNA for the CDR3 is TGCGCCAGCAGCTTAGGGGCCCTCTATGGCTACACCTTC.

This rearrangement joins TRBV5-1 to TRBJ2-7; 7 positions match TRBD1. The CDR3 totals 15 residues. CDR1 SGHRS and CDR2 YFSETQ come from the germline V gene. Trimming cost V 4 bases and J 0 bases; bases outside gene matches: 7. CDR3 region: CASSLGTAYSYEQYF. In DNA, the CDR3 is TGCGCCAGCAGCCTCGGGACAGCCTACTCCTACGAGCAGTACTTC.

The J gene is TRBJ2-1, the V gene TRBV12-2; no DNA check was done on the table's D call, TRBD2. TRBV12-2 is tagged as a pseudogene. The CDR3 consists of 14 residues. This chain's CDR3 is CASRLVCGHNEQFF. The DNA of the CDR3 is TGTGCAAGTCGCTTAGTATGCGGTCACAATGAGCAGTTCTTC.

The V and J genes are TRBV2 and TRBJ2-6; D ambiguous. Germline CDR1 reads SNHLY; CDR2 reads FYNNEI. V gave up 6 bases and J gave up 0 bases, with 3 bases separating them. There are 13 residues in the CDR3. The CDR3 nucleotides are TGTGCCAGCAGGCCCTCTGGGGCCAACGTCCTGACTTTC. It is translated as CASRPSGANVLTF.

The CDR3 region is CSAEGLGQGEQYF. The CDR3 coding sequence is TGCAGCGCAGAGGGACTTGGGCAAGGAGAGCAGTACTTC. The chain joins TRBV29-1 to TRBJ2-7; D might be TRBD2 (6 bases). V was shortened by 7 bases and J by 7 bases, with 20 bases between the two germline ends. The CDR3 consists of 13 residues. The germline V gene encodes CDR1 SQVTM and CDR2 ANQGSEA.

This CDR3 is CSAETGAPSSYNEQFF. CDR3 in DNA: TGCAGCGCCGAGACAGGCGCGCCGAGCTCCTACAATGAGCAGTTCTTC. The chain joins TRBV29-1 to TRBJ2-1; tentatively, D is TRBD1 (6 bases). The V end was cut by 7 bases, the J end by 0 bases, with 19 bases between. Germline V gene lookup returns CDR1 SQVTM and CDR2 ANQGSEA. The CDR3 has 16 residues.

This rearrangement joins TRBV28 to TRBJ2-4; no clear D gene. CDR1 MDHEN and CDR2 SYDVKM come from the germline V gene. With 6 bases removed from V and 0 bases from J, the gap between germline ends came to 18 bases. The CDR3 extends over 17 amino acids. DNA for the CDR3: TGTGCCAGCAGCAATCAACTGGCAGCCTTAGCCAAAAACATTCAGTACTTC. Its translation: CASSNQLAALAKNIQYF.

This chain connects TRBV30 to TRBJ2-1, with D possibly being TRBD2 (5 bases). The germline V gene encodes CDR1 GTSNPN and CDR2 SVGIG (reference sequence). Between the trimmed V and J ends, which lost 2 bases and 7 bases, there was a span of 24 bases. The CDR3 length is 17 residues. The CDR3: CAWSPTKWRASGNEQFF. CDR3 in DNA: TGTGCCTGGAGTCCGACGAAGTGGCGGGCCAGTGGGAATGAGCAGTTCTTC.

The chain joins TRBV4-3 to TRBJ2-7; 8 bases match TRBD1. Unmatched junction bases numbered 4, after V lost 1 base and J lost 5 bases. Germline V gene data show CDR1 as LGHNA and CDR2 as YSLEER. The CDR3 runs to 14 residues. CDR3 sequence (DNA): TGCGCCAGCAGCCAAGTCGCAGGGGGCCACGAGCAGTACTTC. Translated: CASSQVAGGHEQYF.

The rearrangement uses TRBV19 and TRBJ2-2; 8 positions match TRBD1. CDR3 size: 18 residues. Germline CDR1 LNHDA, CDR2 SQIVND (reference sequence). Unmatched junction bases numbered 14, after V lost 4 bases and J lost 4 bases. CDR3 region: CASSTLPGQGFFTGELFF. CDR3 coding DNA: TGTGCCAGTAGTACACTCCCCGGACAGGGTTTTTTCACCGGGGAGCTGTTTTTT.

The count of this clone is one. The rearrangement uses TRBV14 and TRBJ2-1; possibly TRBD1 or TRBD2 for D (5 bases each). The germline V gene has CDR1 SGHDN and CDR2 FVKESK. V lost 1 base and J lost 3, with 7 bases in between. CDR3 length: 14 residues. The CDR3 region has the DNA TGTGCCAGCAGCCAAGCGGGACGCTACAATGAGCAGTTCTTC. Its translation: CASSQAGRYNEQFF.

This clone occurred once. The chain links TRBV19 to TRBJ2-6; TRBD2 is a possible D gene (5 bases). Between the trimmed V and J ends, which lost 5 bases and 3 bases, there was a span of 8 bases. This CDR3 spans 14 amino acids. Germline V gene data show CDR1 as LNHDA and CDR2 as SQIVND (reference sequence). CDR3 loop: CASSEAGGANVLTF. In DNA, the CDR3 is TGTGCCAGTAGTGAGGCGGGTGGGGCCAACGTCCTGACTTTC. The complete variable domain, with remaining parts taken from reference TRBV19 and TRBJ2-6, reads DGGITQSPKYLFRKEGQNVTLSCEQNLNHDAMYWYRQDPGQGLRLIYYSQIVNDFQKGDIAEGYSVSREKKESFPLTVTSAQKNPTAFYLCASSEAGGANVLTFGAGSRLTVL.

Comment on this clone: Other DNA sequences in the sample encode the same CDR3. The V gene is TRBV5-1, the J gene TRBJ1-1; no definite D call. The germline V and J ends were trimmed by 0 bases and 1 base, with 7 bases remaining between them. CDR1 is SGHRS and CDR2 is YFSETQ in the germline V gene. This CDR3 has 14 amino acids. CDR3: CASSLGAGNTEAFF. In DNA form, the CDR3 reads TGCGCCAGCAGCTTGGGGGCGGGGAACACTGAAGCTTTCTTT.

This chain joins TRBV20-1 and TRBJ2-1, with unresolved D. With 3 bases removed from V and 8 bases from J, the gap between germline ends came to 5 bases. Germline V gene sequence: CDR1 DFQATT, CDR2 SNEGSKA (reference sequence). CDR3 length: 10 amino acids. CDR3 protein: CSASWDEQFF. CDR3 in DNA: TGCAGTGCTAGTTGGGATGAGCAGTTCTTC.

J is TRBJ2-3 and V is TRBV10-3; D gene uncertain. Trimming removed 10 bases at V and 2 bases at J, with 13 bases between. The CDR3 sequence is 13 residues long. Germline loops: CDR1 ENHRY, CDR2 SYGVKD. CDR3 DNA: TGTGCCACCTTGGGAACAGACACAGATACGCAGTATTTT. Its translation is CATLGTDTDTQYF.

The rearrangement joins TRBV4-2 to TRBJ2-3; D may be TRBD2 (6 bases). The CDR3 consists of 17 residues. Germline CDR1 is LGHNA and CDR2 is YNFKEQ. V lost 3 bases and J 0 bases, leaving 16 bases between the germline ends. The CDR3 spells CASSHPLGGSSTDTQYF. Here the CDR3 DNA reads TGTGCCAGCAGCCATCCCCTCGGGGGATCTAGCACAGATACGCAGTATTTT.

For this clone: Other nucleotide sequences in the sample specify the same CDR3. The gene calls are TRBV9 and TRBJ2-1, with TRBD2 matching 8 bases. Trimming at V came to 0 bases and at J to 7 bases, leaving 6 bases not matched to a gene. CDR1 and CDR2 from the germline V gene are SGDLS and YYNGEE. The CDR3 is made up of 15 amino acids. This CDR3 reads CASSVALAGSNEQFF. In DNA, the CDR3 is TGTGCCAGCAGCGTAGCCTTAGCGGGATCGAATGAGCAGTTCTTC.

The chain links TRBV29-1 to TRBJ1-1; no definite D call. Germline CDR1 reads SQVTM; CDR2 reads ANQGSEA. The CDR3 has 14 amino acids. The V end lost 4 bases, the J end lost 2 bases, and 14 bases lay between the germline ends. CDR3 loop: CSVVSRVANTEAFF. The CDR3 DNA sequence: TGCAGCGTTGTATCCAGAGTAGCTAACACTGAAGCTTTCTTT.

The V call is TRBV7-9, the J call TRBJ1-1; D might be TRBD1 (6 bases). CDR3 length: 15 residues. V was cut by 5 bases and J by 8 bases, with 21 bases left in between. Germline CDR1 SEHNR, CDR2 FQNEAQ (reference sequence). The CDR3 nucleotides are TGTGCCAGCAGCCCCGAGTCGGGACAAGGACAAGAAGCTTTCTTT. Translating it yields CASSPESGQGQEAFF.

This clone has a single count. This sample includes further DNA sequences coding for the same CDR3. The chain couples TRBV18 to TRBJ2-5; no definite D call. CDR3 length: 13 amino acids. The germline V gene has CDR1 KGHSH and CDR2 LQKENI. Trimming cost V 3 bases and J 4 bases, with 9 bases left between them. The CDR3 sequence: CASSPGIRETQYF. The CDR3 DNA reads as TGTGCCAGCTCACCGGGAATTCGAGAGACCCAGTACTTC.

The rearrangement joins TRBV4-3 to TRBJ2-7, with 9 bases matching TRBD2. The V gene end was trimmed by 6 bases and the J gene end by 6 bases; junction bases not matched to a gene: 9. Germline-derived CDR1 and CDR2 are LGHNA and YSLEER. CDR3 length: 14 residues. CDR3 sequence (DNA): TGCGCCAGCAGTTTTAGCGGGAGTGCTATCGAGCAGTACTTC. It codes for CASSFSGSAIEQYF.

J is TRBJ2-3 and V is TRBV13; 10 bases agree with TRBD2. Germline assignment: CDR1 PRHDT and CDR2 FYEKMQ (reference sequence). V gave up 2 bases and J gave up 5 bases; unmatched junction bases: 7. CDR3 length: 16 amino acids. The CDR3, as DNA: TGTGCCAGCAGCTTACCCAGTCTAGCGGGAGTAGATACGCAGTATTTT. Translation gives CASSLPSLAGVDTQYF.

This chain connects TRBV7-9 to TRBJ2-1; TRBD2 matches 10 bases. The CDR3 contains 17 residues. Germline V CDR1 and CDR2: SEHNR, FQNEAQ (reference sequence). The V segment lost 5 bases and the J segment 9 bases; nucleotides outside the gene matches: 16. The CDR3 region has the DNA TGTGCCAGCAGCCACCTCACCGGACTAGCGGTGGTAGGTGAGCAGTTCTTC. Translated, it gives CASSHLTGLAVVGEQFF.

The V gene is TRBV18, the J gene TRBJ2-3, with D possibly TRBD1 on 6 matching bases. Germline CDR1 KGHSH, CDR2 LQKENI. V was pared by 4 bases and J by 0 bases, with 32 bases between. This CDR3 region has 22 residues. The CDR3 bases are TGTGCCAGCTCACAGCGCAGGTTTTCCGGGACAAACCACTTGCCTAGCACAGATACGCAGTATTTT. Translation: CASSQRRFSGTNHLPSTDTQYF.

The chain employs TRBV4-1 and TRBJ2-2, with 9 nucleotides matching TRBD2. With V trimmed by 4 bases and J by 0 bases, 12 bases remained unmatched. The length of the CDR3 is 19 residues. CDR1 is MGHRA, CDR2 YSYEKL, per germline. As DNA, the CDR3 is TGCGCCAGCAGCCTTGTACCGCTAGCGGGAAACGCGAACACCGGGGAGCTGTTTTTT. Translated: CASSLVPLAGNANTGELFF.

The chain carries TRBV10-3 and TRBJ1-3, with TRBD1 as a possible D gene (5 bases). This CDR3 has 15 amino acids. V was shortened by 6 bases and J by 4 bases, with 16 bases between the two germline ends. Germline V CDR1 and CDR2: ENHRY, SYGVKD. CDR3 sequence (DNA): TGTGCCATCAGCCAAAGGGGCGCGAAGGGAAACACCATATATTTT. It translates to CAISQRGAKGNTIYF.